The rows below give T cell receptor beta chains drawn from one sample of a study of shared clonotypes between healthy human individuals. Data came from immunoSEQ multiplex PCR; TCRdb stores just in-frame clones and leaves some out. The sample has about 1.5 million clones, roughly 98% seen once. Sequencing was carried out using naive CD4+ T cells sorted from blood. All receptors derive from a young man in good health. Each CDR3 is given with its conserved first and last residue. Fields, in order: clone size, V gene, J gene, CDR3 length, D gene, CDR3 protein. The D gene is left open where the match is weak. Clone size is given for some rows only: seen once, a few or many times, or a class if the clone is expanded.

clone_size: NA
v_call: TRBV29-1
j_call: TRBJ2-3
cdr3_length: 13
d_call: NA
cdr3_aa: CSVKGRNTDTQYF

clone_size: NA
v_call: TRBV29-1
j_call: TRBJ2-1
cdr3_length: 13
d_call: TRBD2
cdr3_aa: CSTGLAGSGEQFF

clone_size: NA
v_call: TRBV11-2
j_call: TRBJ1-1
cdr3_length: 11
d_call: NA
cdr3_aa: CASSSTGLAFF

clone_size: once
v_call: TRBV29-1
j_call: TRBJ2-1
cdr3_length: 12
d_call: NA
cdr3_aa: CSVAPAFNEQFF

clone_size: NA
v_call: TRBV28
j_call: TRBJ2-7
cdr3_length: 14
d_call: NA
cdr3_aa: CASSLGGAWDEQYF

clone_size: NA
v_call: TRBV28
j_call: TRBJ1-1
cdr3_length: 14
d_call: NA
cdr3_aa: CASSGGVRNTEAFF

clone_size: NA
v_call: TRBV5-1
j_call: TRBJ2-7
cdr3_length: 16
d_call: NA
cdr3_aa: CASSFGLGLGSYEQYF

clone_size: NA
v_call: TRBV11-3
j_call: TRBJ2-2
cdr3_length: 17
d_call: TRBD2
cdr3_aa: CASSLATSGRITGELFF

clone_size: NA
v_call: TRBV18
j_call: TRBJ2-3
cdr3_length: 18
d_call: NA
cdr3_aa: CASSPSNSASSGVDTQYF

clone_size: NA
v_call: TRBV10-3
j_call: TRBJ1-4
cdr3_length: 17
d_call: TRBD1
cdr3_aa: CAISEMRQGATNEKLFF

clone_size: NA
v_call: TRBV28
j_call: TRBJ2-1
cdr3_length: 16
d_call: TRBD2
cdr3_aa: CASSRPSSGRSIEQFF

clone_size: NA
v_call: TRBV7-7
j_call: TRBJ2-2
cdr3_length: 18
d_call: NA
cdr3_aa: CASSRSVPGQPDTGELFF

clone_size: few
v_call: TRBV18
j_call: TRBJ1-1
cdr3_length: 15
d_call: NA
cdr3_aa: CASSPRAGLGAEAFF

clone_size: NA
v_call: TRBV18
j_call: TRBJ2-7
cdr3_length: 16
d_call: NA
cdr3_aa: CASSRFLGGQTYEQCF

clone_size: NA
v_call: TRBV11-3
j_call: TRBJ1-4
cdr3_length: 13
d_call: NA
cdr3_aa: CASSPGANEKLFF

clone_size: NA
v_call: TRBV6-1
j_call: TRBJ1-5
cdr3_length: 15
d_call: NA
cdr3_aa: CASSEGRIGNQPQHF

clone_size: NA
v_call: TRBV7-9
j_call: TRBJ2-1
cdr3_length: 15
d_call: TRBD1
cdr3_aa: CASSSGTGDANEQFF

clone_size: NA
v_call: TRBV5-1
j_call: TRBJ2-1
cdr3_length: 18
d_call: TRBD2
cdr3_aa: CASSPNRGGRARSDEQFF

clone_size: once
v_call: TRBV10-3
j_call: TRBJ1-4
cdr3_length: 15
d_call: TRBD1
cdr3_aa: CATNPSTGGGNELFF

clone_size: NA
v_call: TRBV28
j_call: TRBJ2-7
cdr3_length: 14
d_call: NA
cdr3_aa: CASSLGRVSYEQYF

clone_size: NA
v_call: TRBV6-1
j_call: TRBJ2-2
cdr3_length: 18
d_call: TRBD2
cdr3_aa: CASSELSGLAGGAGELFF

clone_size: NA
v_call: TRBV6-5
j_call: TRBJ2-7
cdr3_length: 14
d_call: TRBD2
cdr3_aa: CASSHLAGGYEQYF

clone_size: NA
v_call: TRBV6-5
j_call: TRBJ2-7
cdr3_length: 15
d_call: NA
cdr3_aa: CASRQNRGGAYEQYF

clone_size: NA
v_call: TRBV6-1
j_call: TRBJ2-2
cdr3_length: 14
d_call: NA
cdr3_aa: CASSEGWATGELFF

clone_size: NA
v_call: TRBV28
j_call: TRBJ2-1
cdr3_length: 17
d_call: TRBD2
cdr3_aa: CASSFGLAGGLRGEQFF

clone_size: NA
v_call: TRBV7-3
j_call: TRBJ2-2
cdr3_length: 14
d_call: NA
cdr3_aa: CASSLKSGMEELFF